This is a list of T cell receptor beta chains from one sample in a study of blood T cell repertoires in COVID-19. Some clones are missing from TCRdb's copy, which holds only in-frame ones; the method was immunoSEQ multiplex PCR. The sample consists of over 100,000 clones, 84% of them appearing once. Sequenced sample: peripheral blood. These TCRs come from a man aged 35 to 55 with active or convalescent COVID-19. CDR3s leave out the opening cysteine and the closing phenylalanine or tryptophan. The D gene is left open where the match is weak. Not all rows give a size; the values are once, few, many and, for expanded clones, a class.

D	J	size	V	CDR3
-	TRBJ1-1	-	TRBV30	AWNHGRVTEAF
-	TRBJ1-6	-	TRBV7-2	ASSFEGANSPLH
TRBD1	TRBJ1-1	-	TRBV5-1	ASSLGMTGGWGTEAF
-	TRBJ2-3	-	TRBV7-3	ASSLRGNADTQY
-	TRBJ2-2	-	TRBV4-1	ASSQNVGRANGELF
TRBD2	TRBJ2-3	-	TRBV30	AWRTGLAGGLTQY
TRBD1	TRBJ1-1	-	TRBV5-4	ASSSGQGKVGTEAF
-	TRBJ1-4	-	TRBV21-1	ASSKDREGATNEKLF
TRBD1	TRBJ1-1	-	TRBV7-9	ASSLTGLTF
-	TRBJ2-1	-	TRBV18	ASSPSGLNNEQF
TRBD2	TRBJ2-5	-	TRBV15	ATQTGRALQETQY
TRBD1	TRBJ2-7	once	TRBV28	ASSSGQGALEQY
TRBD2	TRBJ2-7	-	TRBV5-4	ASSLAGGGSYEQY
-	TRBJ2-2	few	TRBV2	ASRADSETGELF
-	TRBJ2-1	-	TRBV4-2	ASEDSRHEQF
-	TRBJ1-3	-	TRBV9	ASSGRGPGNTIY
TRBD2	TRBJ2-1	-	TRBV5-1	ASSLAGGLYNEQF
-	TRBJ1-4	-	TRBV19	ASQGHKYEKLF
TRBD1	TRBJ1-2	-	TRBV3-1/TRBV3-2	ASSFQGQGSYGYT
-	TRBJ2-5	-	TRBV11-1	ASTTRGKETQY
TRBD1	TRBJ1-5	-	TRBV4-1	ASSQERTGNQPQH
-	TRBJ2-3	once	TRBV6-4	ASSRLSTDTQY
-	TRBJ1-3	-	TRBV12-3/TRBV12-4	ASSQQIRNTIY
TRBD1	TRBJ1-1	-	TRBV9	ASSQGGQGVQGTEAF
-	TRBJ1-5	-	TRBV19	ASSIVEKYSNQPQH
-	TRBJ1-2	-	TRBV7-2	ASSTPTANVDYGYT
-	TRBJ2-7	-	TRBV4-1	ASSQDGWREQY
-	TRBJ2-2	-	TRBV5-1	ASSLEGGYTGELF
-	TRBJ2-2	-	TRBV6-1	ASSDLGTRAPPIFTGELF
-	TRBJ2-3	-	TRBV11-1	AGGSPGTDTQY
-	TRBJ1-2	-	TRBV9	ASSPRMGRLVDGYT
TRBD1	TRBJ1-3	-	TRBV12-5	ASGAGQGSSGNTIY
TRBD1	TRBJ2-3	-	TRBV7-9	ASSLWGQGSTDTQY
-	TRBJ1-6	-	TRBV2	ASSEEAGSYNSPLH
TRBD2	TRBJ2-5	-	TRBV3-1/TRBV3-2	ASSAKTGGSGGTQY
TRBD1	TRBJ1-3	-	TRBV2	ASSVPTGAGGNTIY
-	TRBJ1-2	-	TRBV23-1	ARLEGANYGYT
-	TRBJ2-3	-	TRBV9	ASSHGGRGTDTQY
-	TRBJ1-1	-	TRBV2	ASSPGRALNTEAF
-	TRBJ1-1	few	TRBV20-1	SASPGSMNTEAF
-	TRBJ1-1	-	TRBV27	ASSFRQLTEAF
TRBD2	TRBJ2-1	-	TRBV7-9	ASSSGLAGNYEQF
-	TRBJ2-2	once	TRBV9	ASSAQLAANTGELF
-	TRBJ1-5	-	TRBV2	ASSEPLLTGWNQPQH
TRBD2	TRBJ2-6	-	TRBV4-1	ASSQAGGTGANVLT